Listed below are T cell receptor beta chains from one sample, sequenced in a study of blood T cell repertoires in COVID-19. Sequencing was performed with immunoSEQ multiplex PCR; in TCRdb, only in-frame clones are kept and a portion is missing. Seen here are fewer than 60,000 clones, around 86% observed once, and the top ten hold roughly 14%. The sequenced sample consisted of peripheral blood. All receptors come from a human donor in a cohort sampled during active COVID-19. The CDR3 runs from the conserved cysteine through the conserved F or W. D genes are given only for firm matches. Part of the rows lack a size; the others show once, few, many or a class for expanded clones.

cdr3_length,d_call,j_call,v_call,clone_size,cdr3_nt,cdr3_aa
17,.,TRBJ2-1,TRBV19,once,TGTGCCAGTAGTATAGATTTCAGCGGCAGGAGTGGCGATGAGCAGTTCTTC,CASSIDFSGRSGDEQFF
19,TRBD2,TRBJ2-7,TRBV5-1,.,TGCGCCAGCAGCGCGGGAGCGGGAGGGCTTCTTGAAGGGGGCTACGAGCAGTACTTC,CASSAGAGGLLEGGYEQYF
15,.,TRBJ2-1,TRBV30,.,TGTGCCTGGGCCCTGACACAGGGAATTAGGGATGAGCAGTTCTTC,CAWALTQGIRDEQFF
12,.,TRBJ1-2,TRBV27,.,TGTGCCAGCAGTTTTGCGGGTGGTGGCTACACCTTC,CASSFAGGGYTF
15,.,TRBJ1-5,TRBV4-3,.,TGCGCCAGCAGCCAAGACCGAGGTAGCAATCAGCCCCAGCATTTT,CASSQDRGSNQPQHF
13,.,TRBJ1-2,TRBV30,.,TGTGCCTGGAGTGACCAGGGGCAGTATGGCTACACCTTC,CAWSDQGQYGYTF
15,TRBD1,TRBJ2-5,TRBV2,.,TGTGCCAGCTCCCTGGACAGGGGGAGGGAGGAGACCCAGTACTTC,CASSLDRGREETQYF
15,TRBD2,TRBJ2-1,TRBV2,.,TGTGCCAGCAGTGAACTAGCGGGAGGGCCCGGTGAGCAGTTCTTC,CASSELAGGPGEQFF
15,TRBD2,TRBJ2-1,TRBV7-9,.,TGTGCCAGCAGCTTTTCTTCTAGCGGGATTGGTGAGCAGTTCTTC,CASSFSSSGIGEQFF
14,.,TRBJ2-3,TRBV19,.,TGTGCCAGTAGTATAGTTGCGGGGCCAGATACGCAGTATTTT,CASSIVAGPDTQYF
12,TRBD1,TRBJ2-5,TRBV29-1,.,TGCAGCGCTGGACAGGGGAGAGAGACCCAGTACTTC,CSAGQGRETQYF
14,.,TRBJ2-5,TRBV5-4,.,TGTGCCAGCAGCTCGGCGGGGGCCCAAGAGACCCAGTACTTC,CASSSAGAQETQYF
16,TRBD1,TRBJ1-5,TRBV5-1,.,TGCGCCAGCAGCTTGGGGGACAGAATTAGCAATCAGCCCCAGCATTTT,CASSLGDRISNQPQHF
12,.,TRBJ2-3,TRBV11-2,few,TGTGCCAGCAGCTTAGGACAGGAAACGCAGTATTTT,CASSLGQETQYF
14,.,TRBJ1-2,TRBV3-1/TRBV3-2,.,TGTGCCAGCAGCTATCAGGGGATTAGCTATGGCTACACCTTC,CASSYQGISYGYTF
13,.,TRBJ2-3,TRBV9,.,TGTGCCAGCAGAGACAGAGCCACAGATACGCAGTATTTT,CASRDRATDTQYF
14,TRBD1,TRBJ2-5,TRBV5-4,.,TGTGCCAGCAGATTGGGACAGATCCAAGAGACCCAGTACTTC,CASRLGQIQETQYF
14,.,TRBJ2-7,TRBV7-2,.,TGTGCCAGCAGCTTAGTAGCGAGCGGCTACGAGCAGTACTTC,CASSLVASGYEQYF
14,TRBD1,TRBJ2-7,TRBV5-1,.,TGCGCCAGCCGACCGGGACAGGGCGCCTACGAGCAGTACTTC,CASRPGQGAYEQYF
13,.,TRBJ1-1,TRBV6-5,.,TGTGCCAGCAGGTTCGAGCTGAACACTGAAGCTTTCTTT,CASRFELNTEAFF
16,TRBD1,TRBJ1-2,TRBV15,.,TGTGCCACCAGCAGAGATCGGGGCAGGGGGCTATATGGCTACACCTTC,CATSRDRGRGLYGYTF
14,.,TRBJ1-1,TRBV5-1,.,TGCGCCAGCAGCTCCCTTACGTCGACAGAGGAAGCTTTCTTT,CASSSLTSTEEAFF
15,TRBD2,TRBJ2-5,TRBV4-2,.,TGTGCCAGCAGCCAAGTGGGGACTAGGATGGAGACCCAGTACTTC,CASSQVGTRMETQYF
14,.,TRBJ1-1,TRBV29-1,.,TGCAGCGTTGATGAGCGGGGGCCGTACACTGAAGCTTTCTTT,CSVDERGPYTEAFF
18,TRBD2,TRBJ2-7,TRBV6-1,.,TGTGCCAGCAGTGAAAAACCGACGAGACTAGCGGGATCCTACGAGCAGTACTTC,CASSEKPTRLAGSYEQYF
16,TRBD2,TRBJ2-7,TRBV6-6,.,TGTGCCAGCAGTTACCGGGGCGCGGGGGGCGGGTACGAGCAGTACTTC,CASSYRGAGGGYEQYF
20,TRBD2,TRBJ2-1,TRBV27,.,TGTGCCACCAAATCCCCGGGACTAGCGGGAGGGCCGAGAGGGTACAATGAGCAGTTCTTC,CATKSPGLAGGPRGYNEQFF
15,TRBD2,TRBJ2-5,TRBV2,.,TGTGCCAGCAGACCAGCGGGGGGGATGGTCGAGACCCAGTACTTC,CASRPAGGMVETQYF
18,TRBD1,TRBJ2-5,TRBV4-2,.,TGTGCCAGCAGCCAAGATATTGATGCGACAGGGGTTCTTGAGACCCAGTACTTC,CASSQDIDATGVLETQYF
15,.,TRBJ1-1,TRBV6-5,.,TGTGCCAGCAGTCTGGACAGAGGCCTAAACACTGAAGCTTTCTTT,CASSLDRGLNTEAFF
13,.,TRBJ2-2,TRBV5-6,.,TGTGCCAGCAGCCTCCAGGGCCCCGGGGAGCTGTTTTTT,CASSLQGPGELFF
14,TRBD1,TRBJ2-7,TRBV2,.,TGTGCCAGCAGTGGACAGGGGCCCTCCTACGAGCAGTACTTC,CASSGQGPSYEQYF
15,TRBD1,TRBJ2-7,TRBV7-2,.,TGTGCCAGCAGCTTAGCCGGGACAGGGGCCTACGAGCAGTACTTC,CASSLAGTGAYEQYF
16,.,TRBJ2-7,TRBV29-1,.,TGCAGCGTTGAAGATGTTGCAGGGCACCCTCGCTACGAGCAGTACTTC,CSVEDVAGHPRYEQYF
14,.,TRBJ1-1,TRBV19,.,TGTGCCAGTAGTGGACCAGGGTCCACGGTGAAGCTTTCCTTT,CASSGPGSTVKLSF
16,.,TRBJ1-5,TRBV7-2,.,TGTGCCAGCAGCTTAGCGAACAGGGAGATCAATCAGCCCCAGCATTTT,CASSLANREINQPQHF
13,.,TRBJ2-1,TRBV2,once,TGTGCCAGCCGACTGACTCGCTACAATGAGCAGTTCTTC,CASRLTRYNEQFF
15,.,TRBJ1-6,TRBV6-4,.,TGTGCCAGCAGCCCATATTCAGGGGCCGGGGTGGCCCTCCACTTT,CASSPYSGAGVALHF
14,.,TRBJ2-3,TRBV7-3,.,TGTGCCAGCAGCCGGGGTACAGAATCAGATACGCAGTATTTT,CASSRGTESDTQYF
14,TRBD1,TRBJ1-1,TRBV16,.,TGTGCCAGCAGCCAACCTGACAGGGACACTGAAGCTTTCTTT,CASSQPDRDTEAFF
14,TRBD2,TRBJ2-1,TRBV24-1,once,TGTGCCACCAGGTCCAGCGGGAGTGGTAATGAGCAGTTCTTC,CATRSSGSGNEQFF
14,TRBD1,TRBJ2-7,TRBV12-5,.,TGTGCTAGTGGTTCCCGGACAGGTGCCTACGAGCAGTACTTC,CASGSRTGAYEQYF
13,.,TRBJ2-7,TRBV12-3/TRBV12-4,.,TGTGCCAGCTCCCCGGCGGGACTCTACGAGCAGTACTTC,CASSPAGLYEQYF
15,.,TRBJ1-1,TRBV19,.,TGTGCCAGTAGTATCGACAGGCTTGTGAACACTGAAGCTTTCTTT,CASSIDRLVNTEAFF
14,.,TRBJ1-1,TRBV18,.,TGTGCCAGCTCACCAGGAGGTCGGAACACTGAAGCTTTCTTT,CASSPGGRNTEAFF
14,.,TRBJ1-2,TRBV27,.,TGTGCCAGCCGCCTGGGGCCCCCGTTTTATGGCTACACCTTC,CASRLGPPFYGYTF
15,TRBD2,TRBJ2-1,TRBV9,.,TGTGCCAGCAGCGTAGGGAGCGGGGGGGCCAATGAGCAGTTCTTC,CASSVGSGGANEQFF
16,TRBD2,TRBJ2-1,TRBV7-7,.,TGTGCCAGCAGCTCGGGACTACCCAGCTCCTACAATGAGCAGTTCTTC,CASSSGLPSSYNEQFF
19,TRBD2,TRBJ2-3,TRBV3-1/TRBV3-2,once,TGTGCCAGCAGCCACTCCGGGACTAGCGGGAGATTGGGCACAGATACGCAGTATTTT,CASSHSGTSGRLGTDTQYF
11,TRBD1,TRBJ1-2,TRBV3-1/TRBV3-2,.,TGTGCCAGCAGTAGGGGGCGCGGCTACACCTTC,CASSRGRGYTF
15,TRBD1,TRBJ2-2,TRBV5-6,.,TGTGCCAGCAGCTCCGGGACAGGGCACACCGGGGAGCTGTTTTTT,CASSSGTGHTGELFF
14,.,TRBJ1-5,TRBV19,.,TGTGCCAGTAGTATAGAACAGGTCGCTCAGCCCCAGCATTTT,CASSIEQVAQPQHF
15,TRBD1,TRBJ2-7,TRBV6-6,.,TGTGCCAGCAGTTACGGGACAGCAAACTCCTACGAGCAGTACTTC,CASSYGTANSYEQYF
14,.,TRBJ2-2,TRBV9,.,TGTGCCAGCGAAACCGACTTAGGTGTGGGGGAGCTGTTTTTT,CASETDLGVGELFF
15,.,TRBJ2-1,TRBV3-1/TRBV3-2,.,TGTGCCAGCAGCCGCCTGCGGGCTACCTACAATGAGCAGTTCTTC,CASSRLRATYNEQFF